The T cell receptor beta chain under discussion was sequenced for a study of cytomegalovirus exposure and HLA in healthy donors. Primers for the PCR totalled 60 Vbeta and 13 Jbeta. Here immunoSEQ multiplex PCR was the method, and the copy in TCRdb shows in-frame clones only, minus some. Seen here are about 200,000 clones, 79% observed once, and the top ten hold under 4.5%. Between the trimmed V and J ends, which lost 5 bases and 4 bases, there was a span of 14 bases. From germline, CDR1 is MNHEY and CDR2 SVGAGI. This CDR3 comprises 14 residues. For this clone: Antigen: not known.

The study's findings and limits: In terms of immune exposure information, only CMV serostatus was available. Most CMV-associated TCR beta chains appeared HLA-restricted in a later analysis. Differences between HLA loci emerged in a later analysis of TCR association rates, with DRB1 most and HLA-C fewest.

The sequence came from a woman in her 30s in good health and CMV-seropositive. The sample was PBMCs. The rearrangement uses TRBV6-5 and TRBJ1-2; the D is unclear. Here the CDR3 reads CASSPYQTGYGYTF. CDR3 sequence (DNA): TGTGCCAGCAGTCCCTATCAGACGGGCTATGGCTACACCTTC.